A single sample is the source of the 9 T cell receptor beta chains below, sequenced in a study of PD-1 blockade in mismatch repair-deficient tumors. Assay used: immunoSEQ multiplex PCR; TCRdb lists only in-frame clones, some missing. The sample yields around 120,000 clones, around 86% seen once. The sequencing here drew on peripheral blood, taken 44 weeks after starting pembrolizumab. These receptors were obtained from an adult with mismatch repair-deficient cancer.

CDR3: CASSSDEDRRGNTIYF. In DNA form, the CDR3 reads TGTGCCAGCAGTTCCGACGAGGACAGGCGGGGAAACACCATATATTTT. The chain combines TRBV6-5 with TRBJ1-3, with 7 bases matching TRBD1. The V gene end was trimmed by 4 bases and the J gene end by 4 bases; junction bases not matched to a gene: 10. The CDR3 totals 16 residues. The V gene's germline CDR1 is MNHEY and CDR2 SVGAGI.

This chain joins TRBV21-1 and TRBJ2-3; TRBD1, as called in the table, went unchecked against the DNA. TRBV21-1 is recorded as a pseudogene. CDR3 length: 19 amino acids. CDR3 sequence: CASSKLEFLQDRATDTQYF. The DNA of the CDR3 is TGTGCCAGCAGCAAACTTGAGTTCCTCCAAGACAGGGCAACAGATACGCAGTATTTT.

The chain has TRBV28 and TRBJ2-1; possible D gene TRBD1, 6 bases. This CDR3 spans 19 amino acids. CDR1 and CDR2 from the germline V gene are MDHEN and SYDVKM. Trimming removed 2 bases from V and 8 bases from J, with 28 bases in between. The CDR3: CASSLPSPWGPTASDEQFF. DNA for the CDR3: TGTGCCAGCAGTTTACCGTCCCCCTGGGGGCCGACTGCCTCTGATGAGCAGTTCTTC.

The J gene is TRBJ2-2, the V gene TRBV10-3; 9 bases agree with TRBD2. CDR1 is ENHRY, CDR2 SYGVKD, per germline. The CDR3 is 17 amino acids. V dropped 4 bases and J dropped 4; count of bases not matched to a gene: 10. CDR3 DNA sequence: TGTGCCATCAGTGTTGGCGGGAGGGGTCTGGGCACCGGGGAGCTGTTTTTT. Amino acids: CAISVGGRGLGTGELFF.

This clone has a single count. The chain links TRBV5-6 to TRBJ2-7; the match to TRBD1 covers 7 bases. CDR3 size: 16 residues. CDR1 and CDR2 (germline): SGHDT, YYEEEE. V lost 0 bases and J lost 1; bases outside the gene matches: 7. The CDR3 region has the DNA TGTGCCAGCAGCTTGGAAGGCAGGGGGAGTTCCTACGAGCAGTACTTC. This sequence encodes CASSLEGRGSSYEQYF.

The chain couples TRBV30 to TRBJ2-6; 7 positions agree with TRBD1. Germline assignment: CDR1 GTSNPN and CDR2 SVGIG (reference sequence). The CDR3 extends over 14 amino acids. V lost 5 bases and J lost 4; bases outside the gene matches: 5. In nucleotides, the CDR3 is TGTGCCTGGGGAAGGGGGCTCGGGGCCAACGTCCTGACTTTC. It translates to CAWGRGLGANVLTF.

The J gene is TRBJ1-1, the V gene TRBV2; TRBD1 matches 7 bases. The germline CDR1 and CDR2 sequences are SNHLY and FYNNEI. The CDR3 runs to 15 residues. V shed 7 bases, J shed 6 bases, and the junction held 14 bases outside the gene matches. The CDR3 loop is CASTLRAGTVAEAFF. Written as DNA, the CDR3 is TGTGCCAGCACCTTGCGGGCCGGGACAGTCGCTGAAGCTTTCTTT.

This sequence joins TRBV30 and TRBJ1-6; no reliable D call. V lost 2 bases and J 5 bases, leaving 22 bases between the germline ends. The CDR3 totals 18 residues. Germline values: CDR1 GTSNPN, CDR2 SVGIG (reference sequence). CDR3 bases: TGTGCCTGGAGTATTTCCACCAACCCCGGCTATAATAATTCACCCCTCCACTTT. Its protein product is CAWSISTNPGYNNSPLHF.

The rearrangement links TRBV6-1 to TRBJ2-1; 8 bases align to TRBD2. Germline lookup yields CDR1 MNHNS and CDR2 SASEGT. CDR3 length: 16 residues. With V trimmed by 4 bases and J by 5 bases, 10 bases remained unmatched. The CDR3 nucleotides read TGTGCCAGCAGTGTGAGGGCTAGCGGGTGGAACAATGAGCAGTTCTTC. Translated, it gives CASSVRASGWNNEQFF.